The TCR beta chain under discussion was sequenced for a study of cytomegalovirus exposure and HLA in healthy donors. Notes on the study in general: Other equally common chains were less clonally expanded than HLA-associated TCR beta chains, a later analysis showed.

Trimming took 3 bases from V and 5 from J; bases not matched to a gene: 3. Germline lookup yields CDR1 MGHDK and CDR2 SYGVNS. The CDR3 spans 14 residues. Turning to this clone: What it binds is unknown.

The PCR had 60 Vbeta and 13 Jbeta primers. TCRdb keeps only in-frame clones here, not all; method: immunoSEQ multiplex PCR. Of roughly 120,000 clones listed, roughly three quarters are singletons. Though probably carrying unrecorded immune exposures, donors were nominally healthy at sampling. The origin of this receptor is a young man in good health and CMV-seropositive. The sample comprised PBMCs. This sequence joins TRBV25-1 and TRBJ2-5, with TRBD1 identical over 10 bases. CDR3: CASSETGGPETQYF. CDR3 DNA: TGTGCCAGCAGTGAGACAGGGGGCCCTGAGACCCAGTACTTC.